The 2 T cell receptor beta chains presented below share a single source sample, sequenced in a study of T cell responses to AZD1222 COVID-19 vaccine. Sequenced by immunoSEQ multiplex PCR; TCRdb stores in-frame clones only, minus some. The sample shows about 91,000 clones, approximately 90% of them seen only once. The sample in question was peripheral blood, obtained 28 days after the second AZD1222 dose. The receptors here all came from an adult who received the AZD1222 COVID-19 vaccine.

The chain employs TRBV5-6 and TRBJ1-1, with D unresolved. In germline, CDR1 is SGHDT, CDR2 YYEEEE. V lost 1 base, J lost 1 base, and 5 bases lay in between. The CDR3 spans 13 residues. The CDR3 DNA follows: TGTGCCAGCAGCTTGAGAAGGAACACTGAAGCTTTCTTT. Protein sequence: CASSLRRNTEAFF.

The CDR3 region is CASASNYGYTF. CDR3 sequence (DNA): TGTGCCAGCGCCAGTAACTATGGCTACACCTTC. This chain joins TRBV2 and TRBJ1-2; D gene uncertain. The ends were cut back, 8 bases at V and 1 base at J, with 5 bases in the middle. This CDR3 has 11 amino acids. Germline V gives CDR1 SNHLY, CDR2 FYNNEI.